The clone carrying this T cell receptor (beta chain) has a count of ten or more. The data stem from a study of T-cell memory formation after mild COVID-19. TCRdb re-called the 5' RACE reads with MiXCR, one entry per CDR3 protein. The top ten clones hold about 8.6% of a sample with approximately 560,000 distinct CDR3 sequences, 15% to 20% of them seen once. Germline values: CDR1 MNHEY, CDR2 SVGAGI. The V and J ends lost 0 bases and 0 bases respectively, with 9 bases between them. CDR3 length: 16 amino acids. This clonotype was sampled from an adult woman who had mild COVID-19 (a few samples of this study predate the infection). Cell type and time point are not known. Sequenced: PBMCs or a T cell subset sorted from them (not recorded which). The chain is built from TRBV6-5 and TRBJ2-1, with a tentative D call TRBD2 (6 bases). For the CDR3, the DNA is TGTGCCAGCAGTTACTCTCTAGCGAGCTCCTACAATGAGCAGTTCTTC. As protein: CASSYSLASSYNEQFF.